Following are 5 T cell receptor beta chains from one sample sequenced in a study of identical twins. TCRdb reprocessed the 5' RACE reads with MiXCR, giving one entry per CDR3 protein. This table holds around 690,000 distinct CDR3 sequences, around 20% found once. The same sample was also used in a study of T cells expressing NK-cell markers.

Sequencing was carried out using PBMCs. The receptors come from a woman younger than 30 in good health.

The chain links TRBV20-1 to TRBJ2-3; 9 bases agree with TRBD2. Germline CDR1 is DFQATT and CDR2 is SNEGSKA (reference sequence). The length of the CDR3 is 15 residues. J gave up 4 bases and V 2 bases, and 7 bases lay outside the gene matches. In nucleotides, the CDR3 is TGCAGTGCTAGATGGCGGGAGGGCCGGGCAGATACGCAGTATTTT. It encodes CSARWREGRADTQYF.

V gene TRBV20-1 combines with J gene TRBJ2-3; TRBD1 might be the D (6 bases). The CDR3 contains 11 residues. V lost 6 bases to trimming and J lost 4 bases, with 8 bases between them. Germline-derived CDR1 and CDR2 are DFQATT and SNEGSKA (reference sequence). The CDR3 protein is CSAAGADTQYF. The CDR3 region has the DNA TGCAGTGCCGCAGGGGCAGATACGCAGTATTTT.

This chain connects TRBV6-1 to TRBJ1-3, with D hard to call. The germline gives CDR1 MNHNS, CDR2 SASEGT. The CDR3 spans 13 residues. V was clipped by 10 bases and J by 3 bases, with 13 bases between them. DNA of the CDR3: TGTGCCACCACGAGACCTAATGGAAACACCATATATTTT. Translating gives CATTRPNGNTIYF.

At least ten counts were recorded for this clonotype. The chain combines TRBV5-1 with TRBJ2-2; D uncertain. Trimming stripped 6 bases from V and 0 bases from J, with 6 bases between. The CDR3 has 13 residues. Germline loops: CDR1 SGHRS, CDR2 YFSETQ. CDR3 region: CASTVSNTGELFF. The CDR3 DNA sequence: TGCGCCAGCACAGTTTCGAACACCGGGGAGCTGTTTTTT.

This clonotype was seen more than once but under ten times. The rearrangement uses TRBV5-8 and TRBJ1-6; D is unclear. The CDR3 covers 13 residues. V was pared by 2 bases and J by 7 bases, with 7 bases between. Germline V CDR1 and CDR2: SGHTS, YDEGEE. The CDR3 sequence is CASSFVRNSPLHF. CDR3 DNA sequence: TGTGCCAGCAGCTTCGTTCGGAATTCACCCCTCCACTTT. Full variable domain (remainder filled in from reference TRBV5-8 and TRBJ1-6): EAGVTQSPTHLIKTRGQQATLRCSPISGHTSVYWYQQALGLGLQFLLWYDEGEERNRGNFPPRFSGRQFPNYSSELNVNALELEDSALYLCASSFVRNSPLHFGNGTRLTVT.